The 17 T cell receptor beta chains below come from one sample, sequenced in a study of blood T cell repertoires in COVID-19. Some clones are missing from TCRdb's copy, which holds only in-frame ones; the method was immunoSEQ multiplex PCR. Among roughly 410,000 clones listed, approximately 90% were seen once. Sample: peripheral blood. These receptors all stem from a middle-aged woman with COVID-19, enrolled during active disease.

V gene TRBV5-6 combines with J gene TRBJ1-2, with D maybe TRBD1 (6 bases). Trimming took 0 bases from V and 7 from J, leaving 16 bases between them. CDR1 is SGHDT and CDR2 is YYEEEE in the germline V gene. This CDR3 comprises 15 residues. The CDR3 sequence: CASSLGRMGAGGYTF. The CDR3 bases are TGTGCCAGCAGCTTGGGGAGGATGGGGGCCGGTGGCTACACCTTC.

The chain is built from TRBV6-5 and TRBJ1-4; D not resolved. This CDR3 has 13 amino acids. Germline lookup yields CDR1 MNHEY and CDR2 SVGAGI. Trimming left V 2 bases short and J 13 bases short, with 14 bases between. The CDR3 DNA follows: TGTGCCAGCAGTTACGGCAGCAGCACGGGACTGTTTTTT. It is translated as CASSYGSSTGLFF.

This clone was found a few times. This sample also contains other DNA sequences that code for the same CDR3. The CDR3 protein is CASSPQGRRTEAFF. Here the CDR3 DNA reads TGTGCCAGCAGCCCACAGGGACGGAGAACTGAAGCTTTCTTT. This chain links TRBV7-2 with TRBJ1-1; D is possibly TRBD1 (6 bases). CDR1 and CDR2 (germline): SGHTA, FQGNSA. The V end lost 5 bases, the J end lost 5 bases, and 15 bases lay between the germline ends. This CDR3 contains 14 residues.

The chain carries TRBV15 and TRBJ1-4; tentatively, D is TRBD1 (5 bases). The V end was cut by 5 bases, the J end by 6 bases, with 16 bases between. From germline, CDR1 is LNHNV and CDR2 YYDKDF (reference sequence). The CDR3 is 15 residues long. CDR3 residues: CATSDPTARDEKLFF. DNA of the CDR3: TGTGCCACCAGCGACCCGACAGCACGAGATGAAAAACTGTTTTTT.

CDR3 DNA sequence: TGTGCCAGCAGTTTCGCCCGGGACTCTCCCTACAATGAGCAGTTCTTC. It encodes CASSFARDSPYNEQFF. The V and J genes are TRBV27 and TRBJ2-1; TRBD2 might be the D (6 bases). Looked up from germline, CDR1 is MNHEY and CDR2 is SMNVEV (reference sequence). Trimming shortened V by 3 bases and J by 2 bases, and 14 bases separated the two germline ends. The CDR3 is made up of 16 amino acids.

CDR3 sequence (DNA): TGTGCCAGCAGCCTGAGGGGACAGGGCACAGATACGCAGTATTTT. This encodes CASSLRGQGTDTQYF. The rearrangement joins TRBV7-2 to TRBJ2-3; TRBD1 matches 8 bases. This CDR3 spans 15 amino acids. V lost 5 bases to trimming and J lost 1 base; unmatched junction nucleotides: 5. CDR1 is SGHTA, CDR2 FQGNSA, per germline.

The V and J genes are TRBV5-1 and TRBJ1-6, with 9 bases that match TRBD1. V shed 3 bases and J 8 bases; nucleotides not matched to a gene: 6. The CDR3 has 15 residues. CDR1 and CDR2 from the germline V gene are SGHRS and YFSETQ. The CDR3 nucleotides are TGCGCCAGCAGCTCACCACAGGGGGCTGATTCACCCCTCCACTTT. Translated, it gives CASSSPQGADSPLHF.

V usage is TRBV28 and J usage is TRBJ1-1; D unresolved. This CDR3 is built from 13 residues. The V gene lost 6 bases and the J gene lost 8 bases, with 16 bases spanning the gap. CDR1 is MDHEN and CDR2 is SYDVKM in the germline V gene. As DNA, the CDR3 is TGTGCCAGCAGCACTACATCGTGGCGGGAAGCTTTCTTT. It encodes CASSTTSWREAFF.

The J gene is TRBJ2-2, the V gene TRBV27, with 10 bases matching TRBD1. The germline V gene has CDR1 MNHEY and CDR2 SMNVEV (reference sequence). The CDR3 consists of 17 residues. Trimming cost V 3 bases and J 9 bases; bases outside gene matches: 13. Here the CDR3 DNA reads TGTGCCAGCAGTTTTCAGGGACAGGGGAGGGCAGTCCGGGAGCTGTTTTTT. Its translation: CASSFQGQGRAVRELFF.

This clone appeared a single time. The chain couples TRBV3-1 (or the pseudogene TRBV3-2) to TRBJ2-3; TRBD2 agrees at 10 bases. The CDR3 is made up of 17 amino acids. Germline V gene sequence: CDR1 LGHDT, CDR2 YNNKEL (reference sequence). The V and J ends lost 0 bases and 4 bases, in that order; junction bases with no gene match: 7. The CDR3 DNA reads as TGTGCCAGCAGCCAAGATCCGGAGCGGGAGGGCGCAGATACGCAGTATTTT. Residues: CASSQDPEREGADTQYF.

This clone was recorded a few times. The V call is TRBV6-4, the J call TRBJ2-1; a possible D gene is TRBD1 (5 bases). Germline V CDR1 and CDR2: MRHNA, SNTAGT. Trimming took 2 bases from V and 3 from J, leaving 17 bases between them. The CDR3 sequence is 17 residues long. This CDR3 is CASSDGSRQGDYNEQFF. CDR3 nucleotides: TGTGCCAGCAGTGACGGGTCTAGGCAGGGCGACTACAATGAGCAGTTCTTC.

This clone was counted a single time. The J gene is TRBJ2-1, the V gene TRBV19, with TRBD1 matching 11 bases. This CDR3 contains 17 residues. Trimming took 5 bases from V and 6 from J; bases not matched to a gene: 12. Germline CDR1 reads LNHDA; CDR2 reads SQIVND (reference sequence). CDR3 bases: TGTGCCAGTAGTCCACGACCCGGGACAGGGGGGGGCAATGAGCAGTTCTTC. This translates into CASSPRPGTGGGNEQFF.

The J gene is TRBJ1-1, the V gene TRBV27, with D possibly TRBD1 on 6 matching bases. Trimming shortened V by 5 bases and J by 0 bases, and 16 bases separated the two germline ends. The CDR3 extends over 16 amino acids. The germline V gene encodes CDR1 MNHEY and CDR2 SMNVEV (reference sequence). The CDR3 coding sequence is TGTGCCAGCAGTCCTACAGGGATATCCATGAACACTGAAGCTTTCTTT. Translation gives CASSPTGISMNTEAFF.

The rearrangement links TRBV12-5 to TRBJ1-2, with D perhaps TRBD1 (6 bases). The CDR3 extends over 15 amino acids. CDR1 is LGHNT, CDR2 FRNRAP, per germline. Trimming left V 1 base short and J 3 bases short, with 12 bases between. CDR3 in amino acids: CASGLGAGDDYGYTF. CDR3 nucleotide sequence: TGTGCTAGTGGTTTGGGGGCAGGGGATGACTATGGCTACACCTTC.

V is TRBV5-6 and J is TRBJ1-2; TRBD1 might be the D (5 bases). The CDR3 has 16 amino acids. Germline lookup yields CDR1 SGHDT and CDR2 YYEEEE. Trimming pared 2 bases from V and 0 bases from J, leaving 14 bases between. CDR3 region: CASSLGRGYPNYGYTF. The CDR3 DNA reads as TGTGCCAGCAGCTTAGGGCGGGGGTACCCTAACTATGGCTACACCTTC.

The rearrangement uses TRBV19 and TRBJ1-5, with D unclear. The CDR3 totals 16 residues. Germline lookup yields CDR1 LNHDA and CDR2 SQIVND (reference sequence). V was pared by 0 bases and J by 0 bases, with 9 bases between. The CDR3 DNA is TGTGCCAGTAGTATAGAGGAGCCATATAGCAATCAGCCCCAGCATTTT. Its protein product is CASSIEEPYSNQPQHF. The whole variable domain, filled in from reference TRBV19 and TRBJ1-5, reads DGGITQSPKYLFRKEGQNVTLSCEQNLNHDAMYWYRQDPGQGLRLIYYSQIVNDFQKGDIAEGYSVSREKKESFPLTVTSAQKNPTAFYLCASSIEEPYSNQPQHFGDGTRLSIL.

The chain combines TRBV6-4 with TRBJ2-3; no clear D gene. Germline loops: CDR1 MRHNA, CDR2 SNTAGT. CDR3 length: 13 amino acids. V lost 8 bases to trimming and J lost 1 base, with 10 bases between them. DNA for the CDR3: TGTGCCAGCCACCTGACTTGCACAGATACGCAGTATTTT. Amino acids: CASHLTCTDTQYF.